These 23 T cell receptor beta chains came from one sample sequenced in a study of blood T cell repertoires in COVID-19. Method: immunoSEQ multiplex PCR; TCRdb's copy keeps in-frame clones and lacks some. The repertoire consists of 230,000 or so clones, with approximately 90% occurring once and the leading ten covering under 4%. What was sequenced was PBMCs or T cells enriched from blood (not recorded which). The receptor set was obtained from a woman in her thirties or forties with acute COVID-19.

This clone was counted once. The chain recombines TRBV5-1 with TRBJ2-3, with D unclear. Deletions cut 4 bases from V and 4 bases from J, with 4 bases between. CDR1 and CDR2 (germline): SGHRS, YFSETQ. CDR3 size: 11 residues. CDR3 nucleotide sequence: TGCGCCAGCAGCCAGTCAGATACGCAGTATTTT. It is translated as CASSQSDTQYF.

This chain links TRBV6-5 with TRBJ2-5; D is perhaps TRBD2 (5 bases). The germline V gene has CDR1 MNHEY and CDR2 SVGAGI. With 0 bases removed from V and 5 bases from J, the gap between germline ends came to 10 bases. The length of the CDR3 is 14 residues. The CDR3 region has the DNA TGTGCCAGCAGTTACTCGCCTAGCTTGGAGACCCAGTACTTC. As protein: CASSYSPSLETQYF.

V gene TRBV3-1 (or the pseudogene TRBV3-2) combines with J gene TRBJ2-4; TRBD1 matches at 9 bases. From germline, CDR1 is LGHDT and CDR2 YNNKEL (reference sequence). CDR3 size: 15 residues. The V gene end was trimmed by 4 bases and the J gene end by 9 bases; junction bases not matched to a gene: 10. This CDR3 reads CASSPQGQGVRIQYF. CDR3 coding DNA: TGTGCCAGCAGCCCACAGGGACAGGGAGTTCGCATTCAGTACTTC.

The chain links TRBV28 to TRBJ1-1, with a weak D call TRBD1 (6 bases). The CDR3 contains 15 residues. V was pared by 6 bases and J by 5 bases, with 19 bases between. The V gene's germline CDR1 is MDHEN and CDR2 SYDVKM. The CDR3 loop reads CASSRPRTAKTEAFF. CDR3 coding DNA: TGTGCCAGCAGCCGGCCCCGGACAGCCAAAACTGAAGCTTTCTTT.

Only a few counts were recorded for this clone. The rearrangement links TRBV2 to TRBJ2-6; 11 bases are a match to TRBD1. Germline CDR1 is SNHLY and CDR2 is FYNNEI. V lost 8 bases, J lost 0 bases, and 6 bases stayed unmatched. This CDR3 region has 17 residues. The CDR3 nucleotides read TGTGCCAGCGGACAGGGGGCCCAATTCTCTGGGGCCAACGTCCTGACTTTC. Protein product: CASGQGAQFSGANVLTF.

The CDR3 loop is CATSRDPWKGQRSGNTIYF. For the CDR3, the DNA is TGTGCCACCAGCAGGGATCCTTGGAAGGGACAGCGCTCTGGAAACACCATATATTTT. The chain uses TRBV15 and TRBJ1-3; 7 bases are shared with TRBD1. Germline values: CDR1 LNHNV, CDR2 YYDKDF (reference sequence). CDR3 length equals 19 residues. The trim removed 3 bases at V and 0 bases at J, leaving 14 bases unmatched. Drawing the rest from reference TRBV15 and TRBJ1-3, the complete variable domain is DAMVIQNPRYQVTQFGKPVTLSCSQTLNHNVMYWYQQKSSQAPKLLFHYYDKDFNNEADTPDNFQSRRPNTSFCFLDIRSPGLGDTAMYLCATSRDPWKGQRSGNTIYFGEGSWLTVV.

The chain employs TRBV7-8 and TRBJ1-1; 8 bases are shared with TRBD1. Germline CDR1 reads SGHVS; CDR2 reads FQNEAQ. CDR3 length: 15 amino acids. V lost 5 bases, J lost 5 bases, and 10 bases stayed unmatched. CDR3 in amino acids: CASSPGQGRRTEAFF. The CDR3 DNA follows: TGTGCCAGCAGCCCCGGACAGGGAAGAAGGACTGAAGCTTTCTTT.

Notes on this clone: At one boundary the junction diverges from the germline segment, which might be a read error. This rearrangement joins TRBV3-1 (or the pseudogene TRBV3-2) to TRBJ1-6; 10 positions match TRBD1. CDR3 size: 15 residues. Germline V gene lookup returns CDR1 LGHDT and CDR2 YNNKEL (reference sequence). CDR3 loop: CASSHLGTGVSSLHF. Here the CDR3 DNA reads TGTGCCAGCAGCCATCTAGGGACAGGGGTTTCATCCCTCCACTTT.

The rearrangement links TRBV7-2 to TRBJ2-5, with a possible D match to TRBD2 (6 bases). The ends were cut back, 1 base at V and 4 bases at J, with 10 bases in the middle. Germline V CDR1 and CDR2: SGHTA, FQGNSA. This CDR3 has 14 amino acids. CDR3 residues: CASSLDRGSETQYF. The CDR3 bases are TGTGCCAGCAGCTTAGATCGGGGGTCAGAGACCCAGTACTTC.

DNA for the CDR3: TGTGCCTGGAGTGTCCCGCGGGGGGGGCCGACAGATACGCAGTATTTT. Translating it yields CAWSVPRGGPTDTQYF. The chain joins TRBV30 to TRBJ2-3, with 9 bases aligning to TRBD2. Germline V gene sequence: CDR1 GTSNPN, CDR2 SVGIG (reference sequence). The CDR3 covers 16 residues. With V trimmed by 0 bases and J by 3 bases, 7 bases remained unmatched.

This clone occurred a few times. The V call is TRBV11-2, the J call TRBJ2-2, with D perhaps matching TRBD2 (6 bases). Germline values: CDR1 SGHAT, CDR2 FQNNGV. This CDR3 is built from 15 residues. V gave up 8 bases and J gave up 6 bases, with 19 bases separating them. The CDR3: CASPPPSASSGELFF. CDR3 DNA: TGTGCCAGCCCCCCGCCTAGCGCAAGTTCCGGGGAGCTGTTTTTT.

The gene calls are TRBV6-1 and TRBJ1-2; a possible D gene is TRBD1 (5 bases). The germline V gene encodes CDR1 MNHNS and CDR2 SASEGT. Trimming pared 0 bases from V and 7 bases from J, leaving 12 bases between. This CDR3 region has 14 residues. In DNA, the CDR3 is TGTGCCAGCAGTGAAGCACAGGCGTTTGGTGGCTACACCTTC. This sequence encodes CASSEAQAFGGYTF.

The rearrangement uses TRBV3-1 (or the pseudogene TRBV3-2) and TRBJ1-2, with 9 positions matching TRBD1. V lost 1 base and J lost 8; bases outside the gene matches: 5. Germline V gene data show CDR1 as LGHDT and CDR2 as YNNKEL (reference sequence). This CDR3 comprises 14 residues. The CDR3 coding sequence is TGTGCCAGCAGCCAAGTGACAGGGGGATACGGCTACACCTTC. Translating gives CASSQVTGGYGYTF.

CDR3: CAWSSLAGSNEQFF. DNA for the CDR3: TGTGCCTGGAGTAGCCTAGCGGGGTCCAATGAGCAGTTCTTC. This chain links TRBV30 with TRBJ2-1, with 9 bases fitting TRBD2. The CDR3 spans 14 residues. Germline CDR1 is GTSNPN and CDR2 is SVGIG (reference sequence). The ends lost 2 bases at V and 6 bases at J; junction bases unmatched: 5.

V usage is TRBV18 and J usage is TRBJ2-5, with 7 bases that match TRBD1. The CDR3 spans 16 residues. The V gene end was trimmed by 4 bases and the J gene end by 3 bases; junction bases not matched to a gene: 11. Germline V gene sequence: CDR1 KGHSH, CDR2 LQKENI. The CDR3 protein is CASSRLGPGTEETQYF. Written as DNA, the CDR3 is TGTGCCAGCTCACGTCTCGGGCCCGGGACAGAAGAGACCCAGTACTTC.

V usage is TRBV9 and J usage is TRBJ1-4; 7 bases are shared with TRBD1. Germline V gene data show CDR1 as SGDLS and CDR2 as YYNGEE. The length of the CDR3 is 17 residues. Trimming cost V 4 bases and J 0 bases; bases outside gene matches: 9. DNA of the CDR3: TGTGCCAGCAGCCCTCGGCCACAGGGGCCAACTAATGAAAAACTGTTTTTT. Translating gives CASSPRPQGPTNEKLFF.

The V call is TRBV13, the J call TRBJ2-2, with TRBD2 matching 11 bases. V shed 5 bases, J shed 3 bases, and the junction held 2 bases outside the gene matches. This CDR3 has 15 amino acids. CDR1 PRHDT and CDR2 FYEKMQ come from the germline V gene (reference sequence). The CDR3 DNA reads TGTGCCAGCAGCAAGGGACTAGCGGACACCGGGGAGCTGTTTTTT. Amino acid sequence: CASSKGLADTGELFF.

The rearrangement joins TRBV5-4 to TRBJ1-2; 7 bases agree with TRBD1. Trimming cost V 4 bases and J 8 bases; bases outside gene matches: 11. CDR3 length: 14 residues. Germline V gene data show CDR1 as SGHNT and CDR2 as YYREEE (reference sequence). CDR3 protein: CASSHDRVVQGYTF. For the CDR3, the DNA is TGTGCCAGCAGCCATGACAGGGTCGTTCAAGGCTACACCTTC. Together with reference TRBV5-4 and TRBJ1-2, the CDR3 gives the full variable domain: ETGVTQSPTHLIKTRGQQVTLRCSSQSGHNTVSWYQQALGQGPQFIFQYYREEENGRGNFPPRFSGLQFPNYSSELNVNALELDDSALYLCASSHDRVVQGYTFGSGTRLTVV.

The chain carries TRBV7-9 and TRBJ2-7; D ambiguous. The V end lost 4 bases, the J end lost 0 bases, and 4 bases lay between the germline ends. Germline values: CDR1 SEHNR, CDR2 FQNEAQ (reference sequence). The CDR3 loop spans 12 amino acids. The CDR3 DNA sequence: TGTGCCAGCAGCTCTATCTCCTACGAGCAGTACTTC. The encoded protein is CASSSISYEQYF.

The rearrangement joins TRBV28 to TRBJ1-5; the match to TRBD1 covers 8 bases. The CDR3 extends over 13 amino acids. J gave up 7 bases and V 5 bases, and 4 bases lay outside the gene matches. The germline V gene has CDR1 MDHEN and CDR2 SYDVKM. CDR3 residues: CASSLTGAQPQHF. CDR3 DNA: TGTGCCAGCAGTCTGACAGGGGCCCAGCCCCAGCATTTT.

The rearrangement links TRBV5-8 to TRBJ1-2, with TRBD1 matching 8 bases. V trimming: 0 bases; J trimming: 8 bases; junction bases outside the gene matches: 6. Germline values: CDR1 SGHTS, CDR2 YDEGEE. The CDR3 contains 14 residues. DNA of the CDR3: TGTGCCAGCAGCTTGGACAGGGGGACGGGCGGCTACACCTTC. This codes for CASSLDRGTGGYTF.

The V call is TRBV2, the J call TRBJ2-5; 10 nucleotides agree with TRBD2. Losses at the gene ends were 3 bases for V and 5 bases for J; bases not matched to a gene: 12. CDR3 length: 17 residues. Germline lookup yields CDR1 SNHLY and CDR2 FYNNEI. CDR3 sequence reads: CASSEGLAGAAGETQYF. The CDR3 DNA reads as TGTGCCAGCAGTGAGGGGCTAGCGGGGGCCGCTGGGGAGACCCAGTACTTC.

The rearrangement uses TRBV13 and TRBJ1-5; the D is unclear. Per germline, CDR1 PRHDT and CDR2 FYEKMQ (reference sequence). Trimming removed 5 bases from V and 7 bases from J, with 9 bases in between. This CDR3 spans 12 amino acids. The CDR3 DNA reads TGTGCCAGCAGCCGGAGGGCGCAGCCCCAGCATTTT. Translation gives CASSRRAQPQHF.